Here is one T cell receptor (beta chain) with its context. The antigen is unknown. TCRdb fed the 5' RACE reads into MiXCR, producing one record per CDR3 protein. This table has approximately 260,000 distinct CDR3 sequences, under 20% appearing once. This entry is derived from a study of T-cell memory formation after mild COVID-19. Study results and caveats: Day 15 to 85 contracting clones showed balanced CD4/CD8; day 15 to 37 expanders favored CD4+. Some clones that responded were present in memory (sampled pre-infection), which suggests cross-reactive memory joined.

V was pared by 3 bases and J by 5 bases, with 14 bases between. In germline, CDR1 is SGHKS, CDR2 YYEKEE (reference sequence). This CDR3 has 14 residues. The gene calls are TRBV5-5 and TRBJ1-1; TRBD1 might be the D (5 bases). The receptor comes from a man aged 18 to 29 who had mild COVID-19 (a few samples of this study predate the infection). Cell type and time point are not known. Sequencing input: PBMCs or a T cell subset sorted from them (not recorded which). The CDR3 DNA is TGTGCCAGCAGCTCTACTCAAGGGGCAACTGAAGCTTTCTTT. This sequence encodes CASSSTQGATEAFF.